The 8 T cell receptor beta chains in this list originate from one sample, sequenced in a study of T cells after yellow fever vaccination. Each CDR3 protein is one row after TCRdb ran MiXCR on the 5' RACE reads. Found here are approximately 300,000 distinct CDR3 sequences, around 10% of them singletons; the top ten hold around 3.2%. The input for sequencing was CD4+ T cells sorted from PBMCs, taken 45 days after the yellow fever booster vaccination. All receptors come from a man between 18 and 35 years old who received the YFV17D yellow fever vaccine.

This clonotype turned up a few times. V usage is TRBV12-3 or TRBV12-4 and J usage is TRBJ1-2; possibly TRBD1 for D (6 bases). The CDR3 loop spans 15 amino acids. Trimming left V 5 bases short and J 6 bases short, with 19 bases between. In nucleotides, the CDR3 is TGTGCCAGCAGTGCACAACAGGGCATTGGGCATGGCTACACCTTC. Protein product: CASSAQQGIGHGYTF.

Only a few counts were recorded for this clonotype. The rearrangement uses TRBV29-1 and TRBJ1-1, with D perhaps TRBD1 (5 bases). The length of the CDR3 is 13 residues. Trimming pared 2 bases from V and 5 bases from J, leaving 12 bases between. Germline V lookup: CDR1 SQVTM, CDR2 ANQGSEA. The CDR3 loop reads CSVELMRGTEAFF. For the CDR3, the DNA is TGCAGCGTTGAATTGATGAGGGGTACTGAAGCTTTCTTT.

This clonotype turned up a few times. J is TRBJ1-2 and V is TRBV20-1; the D is unclear. This CDR3 spans 14 amino acids. Trimming took off 1 base at V and 1 base at J, with 10 bases between the two ends. Looked up from germline, CDR1 is DFQATT and CDR2 is SNEGSKA (reference sequence). Here the CDR3 reads CSARGGRSNYGYTF. The CDR3 region has the DNA TGCAGTGCTAGAGGTGGCAGGAGTAACTATGGCTACACCTTC.

The rearrangement joins TRBV11-2 to TRBJ2-2; perhaps D is TRBD1 or TRBD2 (5 bases each). The CDR3 contains 17 residues. Trimming took 4 bases from V and 9 from J, leaving 24 bases between them. CDR1 is SGHAT and CDR2 is FQNNGV in the germline V gene. The CDR3, as DNA: TGTGCCAGCAGCTCACGGTCGACCGGGACCCGAAGGAGGGAGCTGTTTTTT. This codes for CASSSRSTGTRRRELFF.

This clonotype was seen repeatedly, ten times or more. This sequence joins TRBV12-3 or TRBV12-4 and TRBJ1-4, with 7 bases that match TRBD1. The CDR3 runs to 14 residues. The junction had 10 bases not matched to a gene; V was cut back by 7 bases and J by 8 bases. CDR3 nucleotides: TGTGCCAGCACTTTCGCCGGGACAGACGAAAAACTGTTTTTT. It encodes CASTFAGTDEKLFF.

In this sample, this clonotype turned up many times. This chain uses TRBV7-2 with TRBJ1-1, with D possibly TRBD1 on 5 matching bases. The germline CDR1 and CDR2 sequences are SGHTA and FQGNSA. The CDR3 has 17 amino acids. Trimming took 1 base from V and 0 from J, leaving 15 bases between them. The CDR3 nucleotides are TGTGCCAGCAGCTTAGGCCCGCCAGGGATCATGAACACTGAAGCTTTCTTT. Protein: CASSLGPPGIMNTEAFF.

The gene calls are TRBV20-1 and TRBJ2-3; the D is unclear. There are 15 residues in the CDR3. Trimming left V 6 bases short and J 2 bases short, with 18 bases between. Germline V lookup: CDR1 DFQATT, CDR2 SNEGSKA (reference sequence). The CDR3 reads CSARAVTEATDTQYF. CDR3 nucleotides: TGCAGTGCGCGCGCCGTGACGGAAGCCACAGATACGCAGTATTTT.

This clonotype showed up just a few times. The V and J genes are TRBV5-1 and TRBJ2-2; the D call may be TRBD1 or TRBD2 (6 bases each). Trimming pared 0 bases from V and 4 bases from J, leaving 10 bases between. Germline loops: CDR1 SGHRS, CDR2 YFSETQ. The CDR3 consists of 15 residues. CDR3 protein: CASSLEGGATGELFF. CDR3 DNA: TGCGCCAGCAGCTTGGAGGGGGGCGCCACCGGGGAGCTGTTTTTT.